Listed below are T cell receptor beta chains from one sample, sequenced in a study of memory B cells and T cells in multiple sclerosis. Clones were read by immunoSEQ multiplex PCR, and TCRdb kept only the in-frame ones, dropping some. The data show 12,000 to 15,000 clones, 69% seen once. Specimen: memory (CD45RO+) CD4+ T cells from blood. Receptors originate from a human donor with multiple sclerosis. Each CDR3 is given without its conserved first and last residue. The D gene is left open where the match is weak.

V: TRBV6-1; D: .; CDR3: ASSESGWGLDEQF
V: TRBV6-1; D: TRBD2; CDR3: ASSGLAGGRAGGELF
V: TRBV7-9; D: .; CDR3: ASSALGEANVLT
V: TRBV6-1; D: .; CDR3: ASSGQAHYGYT
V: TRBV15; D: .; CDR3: ATSRASPTRGYT
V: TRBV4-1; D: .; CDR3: ASSQSERPPQETQY
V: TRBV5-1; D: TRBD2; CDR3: ASSLGLARDIQY
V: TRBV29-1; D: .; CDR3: SFRGIIADTQY
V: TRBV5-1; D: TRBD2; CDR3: ASSSGLAGPNEQF
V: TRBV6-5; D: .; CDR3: ASTRPLGRGTEAF
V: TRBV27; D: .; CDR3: ASSFGGGPQH
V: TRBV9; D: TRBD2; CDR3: ASSVAPSGGTYNEQF
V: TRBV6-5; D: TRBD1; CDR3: ASRLGQNNSPLH
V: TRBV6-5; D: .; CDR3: ASSYSVRGPQH